This T cell receptor beta chain stems from a study of T cells in Graves' hyperthyroidism and ophthalmopathy. General study results and limits: Onset of ophthalmopathy came a median approximately 6.9 months after the model predicted it.

The TCR beta CDR3 regions underwent amplification using RNA transcripts as the source. HTBI primers were the set used in a first-round RT-PCR of the TCR CDR3. Via MiXCR, TCRdb re-called the multiplex PCR reads, giving one row per CDR3 protein. The table includes hundreds of thousands of distinct CDR3 sequences, 15% to 20% detected once. A note on this clonotype: Its antigen is unidentified.

V gave up 3 bases and J gave up 10 bases, with 12 bases separating them. This CDR3 has 12 amino acids. Germline CDR1 MGHDK, CDR2 SYGVNS. The clonotype originates from a woman between 45 and 60 years old with Graves' hyperthyroidism that later progressed to Graves' ophthalmopathy. This sequence joins TRBV25-1 and TRBJ1-2, with D maybe TRBD1 (6 bases). The sample comprised blood. CDR3 DNA: TGTGCCAGCAGTGAGACCAGGACAGTCTACACCTTC. As protein: CASSETRTVYTF.